This TCR beta chain originates from a study of T cell changes during pregnancy in multiple sclerosis. Trimming took 1 base from V and 0 from J; bases not matched to a gene: 11. There are 18 residues in the CDR3. Germline V gene lookup returns CDR1 MNHNS and CDR2 SASEGT. Assay: immunoSEQ multiplex PCR; the TCRdb copy retains only in-frame clones and omits some. Here the sample spans roughly 50,000 clones, about 92% being singletons. The sequence was collected from a female donor with multiple sclerosis, enrolled in a pregnancy study. This material consisted of CD4+ T cells from peripheral blood mononuclear cells, taken in the third trimester of pregnancy. The V and J genes are TRBV6-1 and TRBJ1-2; 7 positions match TRBD1. The CDR3 region is CASSEGHYWTGSNYGYTF. The CDR3 DNA reads as TGTGCCAGCAGTGAAGGCCATTATTGGACAGGCTCTAACTATGGCTACACCTTC.